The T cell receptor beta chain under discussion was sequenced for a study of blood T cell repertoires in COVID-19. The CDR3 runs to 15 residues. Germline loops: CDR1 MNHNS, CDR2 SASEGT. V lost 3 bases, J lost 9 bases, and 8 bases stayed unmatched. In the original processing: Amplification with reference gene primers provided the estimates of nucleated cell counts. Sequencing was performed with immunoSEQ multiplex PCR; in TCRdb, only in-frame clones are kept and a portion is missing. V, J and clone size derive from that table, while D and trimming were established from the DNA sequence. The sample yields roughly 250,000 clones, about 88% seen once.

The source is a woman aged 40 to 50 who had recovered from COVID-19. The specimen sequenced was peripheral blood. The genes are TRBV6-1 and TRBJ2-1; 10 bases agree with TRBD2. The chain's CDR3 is CASSDRSGGASEQFF. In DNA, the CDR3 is TGTGCCAGCAGTGATCGGAGCGGGGGGGCCAGTGAGCAGTTCTTC.